These 3 T cell receptor beta chains were all obtained from the same sample, sequenced in a study of memory CD4+ T cells and cytomegalovirus serostatus. Single viable CD3+CD4+CD8-CD45RO+ cells were sorted as the memory CD4+ T cells. Sequencing was performed with immunoSEQ multiplex PCR; in TCRdb, only in-frame clones are kept and a portion is missing. This table has 61,000 or so clones, over 70% appearing once. Sequencing was done on a sample of memory CD4+ T cells from blood. The receptors come from an adult in good health and CMV-seronegative. Some clones in this sample may be carry-over from other donors' samples.

The gene calls are TRBV11-2 and TRBJ1-5; D is unresolved. Deletions cut 0 bases from V and 7 bases from J, with 10 bases between. The germline V gene has CDR1 SGHAT and CDR2 FQNNGV. This CDR3 has 14 residues. Here the CDR3 DNA reads TGTGCCAGCAGCTTAGATGTGGGTGGCCAGCCCCAGCATTTT. Translating gives CASSLDVGGQPQHF.

Only one count was recorded for this clone. V and J are TRBV5-1 and TRBJ1-4, with D unclear. This CDR3 has 15 amino acids. With 4 bases removed from V and 8 bases from J, the gap between germline ends came to 18 bases. CDR1 and CDR2 from the germline V gene are SGHRS and YFSETQ. The CDR3 DNA reads as TGCGCCAGCAGCATTGGAACCACCAAGCGCGAAAAACTGTTTTTT. Its protein is CASSIGTTKREKLFF.

The J gene is TRBJ1-2, the V gene TRBV19, with no clear D. Germline loops: CDR1 LNHDA, CDR2 SQIVND (reference sequence). The CDR3 extends over 13 amino acids. V was pared by 1 base and J by 8 bases, with 11 bases between. This CDR3 is CASSIAGSSGYTF. The CDR3 DNA follows: TGTGCCAGTAGTATAGCGGGGAGCAGCGGCTACACCTTC.